What follows describes a single T cell receptor (beta chain). The sample belongs to a study of blood T cell repertoires in COVID-19. V was trimmed by 6 bases and J by 5 bases, leaving 14 bases between them. This CDR3 region has 14 residues. Germline assignment: CDR1 MNHEY and CDR2 SVGAGI. Original handling: How many nucleated cells were present was estimated from reference gene primer amplification. TCRdb keeps only in-frame clones here, not all; method: immunoSEQ multiplex PCR. Clone size and V and J calls were adopted from that table, with D and trimming inferred from the DNA. The data contain 75,000 to 100,000 clones, 65% to 90% of them singletons.

The genes are TRBV6-5 and TRBJ1-5; perhaps TRBD1 as D (6 bases). This sequence originates from a man of 80 years or more with acute or convalescent COVID-19. The sample was peripheral blood. The CDR3 bases are TGTGCCAGCAGAACCGGGACATATGATCAGCCCCAGCATTTT. As protein: CASRTGTYDQPQHF.